This T cell receptor (beta chain) derives from a study of shared clonotypes between healthy human individuals. Overall study: The plates for each donor numbered three CD4 naive, three CD4 memory, two CD8 naive and one CD8 memory.

Worth noting for this clone: Its antigen remains unknown.

Study outcomes and limitations: Non-shared clonotypes showed lower generation probabilities than clonotypes common to all four donors. In the sorted subsets, rarefaction showed sequencing was incomplete despite large depth.

Sequenced by immunoSEQ multiplex PCR; TCRdb stores in-frame clones only, minus some. The sample lists 2 million to 2.5 million clones, roughly 95% occurring once. Donors included only healthy HIV-negative adults lacking recent acute infections or vaccinations. CDR1 KGHSH and CDR2 LQKENI come from the germline V gene. Between the trimmed V and J ends, which lost 6 bases and 2 bases, there was a span of 15 bases. The CDR3 runs 15 residues. Material: naive CD4+ T cells sorted from blood. Subset: CD45RA+ positively selected. The TCR sequence derives from a man aged 18-30 years in good health. V usage is TRBV18 and J usage is TRBJ2-3, with D perhaps TRBD2 (6 bases). This chain's CDR3 is CASSPLPRDTDTQYF. CDR3 DNA sequence: TGTGCCAGCTCTCCTCTTCCGCGGGACACAGATACGCAGTATTTT.